This T cell receptor (beta chain) is drawn from a study of identical twins. Study observations and caveats: Beta out-of-frame twin sharing showed a weaker excess. Abundant beta clonotypes from cord blood bore fewer insertions; memory repertoires lacked this pattern. Sequences that were out-of-frame, alpha and twin-shared displayed an excess of low generation probability.

This clonotype was seen more than once but under ten times. No antigen is known for it. All donors were healthy Caucasians. One entry per CDR3 protein results from TCRdb running MiXCR on the 5' RACE reads. The repertoire has about 660,000 distinct CDR3 sequences, more than 6.5% of them found once; the top ten carry approximately 0.89%. The germline CDR1 and CDR2 sequences are LGHNA and YSLEER. V lost 2 bases, J lost 7 bases, and 14 bases stayed unmatched. The CDR3 covers 17 residues. The sample also formed part of further work on yellow fever vaccine responses in identical twins.

The chain employs TRBV4-3 and TRBJ2-1; TRBD2 matches at 7 bases. The sample taken for sequencing was PBMCs. The clonotype originates from a woman under 30 in good health. The CDR3 protein is CASSQSHGGGPHNEQFF. The CDR3 DNA follows: TGCGCCAGCAGCCAATCCCATGGGGGAGGGCCCCATAATGAGCAGTTCTTC.